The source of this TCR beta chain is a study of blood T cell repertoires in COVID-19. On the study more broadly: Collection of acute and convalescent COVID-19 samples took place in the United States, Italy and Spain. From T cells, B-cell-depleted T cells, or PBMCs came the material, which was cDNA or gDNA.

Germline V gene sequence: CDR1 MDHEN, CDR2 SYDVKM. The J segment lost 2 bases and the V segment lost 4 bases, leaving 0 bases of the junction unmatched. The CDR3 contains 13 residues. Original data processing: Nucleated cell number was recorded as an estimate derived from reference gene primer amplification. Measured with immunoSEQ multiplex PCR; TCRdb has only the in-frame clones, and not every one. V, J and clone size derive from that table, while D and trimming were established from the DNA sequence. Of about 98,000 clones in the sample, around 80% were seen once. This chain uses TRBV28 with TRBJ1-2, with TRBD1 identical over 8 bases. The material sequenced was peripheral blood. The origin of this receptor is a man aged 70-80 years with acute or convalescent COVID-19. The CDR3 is CASSWDRNYGYTF. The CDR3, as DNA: TGTGCCAGCAGTTGGGACAGGAACTATGGCTACACCTTC.